This TCR beta chain derives from a study of graft-versus-host responses after intestinal transplantation. Study at large: Every transplant recipient was induced with anti-thymocyte globulin, then maintained on tacrolimus and steroids for roughly 3 years.

Some clones are missing from TCRdb's copy, which holds only in-frame ones; the method was immunoSEQ multiplex PCR. The table has tens of thousands of clones, around 90% seen once. The CDR3 is made up of 15 amino acids. The germline CDR1 and CDR2 sequences are LNHDA and SQIVND (reference sequence). Trimming removed 3 bases from V and 4 bases from J, with 15 bases in between. With respect to this clone: Its target is not known.

General study findings and limits: Peak levels of circulating GvH clones tracked with early post-transplant HvG declines.

This receptor was obtained from a human donor who received an intestinal transplant. The J gene is TRBJ1-2, the V gene TRBV19; TRBD1 might be the D (6 bases). The material sequenced was unstimulated CD8+ T cells sorted from spleen or lymph node cells, taken before intestinal transplant. The CDR3 loop reads CASSMGRGYGYGYTF. In nucleotides, the CDR3 is TGTGCCAGTAGTATGGGCAGGGGATACGGCTATGGCTACACCTTC.